Presented here are 26 T cell receptor beta chains from one specimen sequenced in a study of beta chain features in type 1 diabetes. TCRB transcripts that were expressed got sequenced, as all of the isolated RNA had been reverse transcribed. Profiled with immunoSEQ multiplex PCR; TCRdb holds only in-frame clones, not every one. The table has hundreds of thousands of clones, 15% to 20% seen once. Sequencing was done on a sample of naive CD4+ T cells from blood. Receptor source: a woman aged 18 to 35 in good health.

V gene TRBV5-1 combines with J gene TRBJ2-5, with 8 nucleotides matching TRBD2. This CDR3 has 13 amino acids. V trimming: 5 bases; J trimming: 7 bases; junction bases outside the gene matches: 7. Germline V gives CDR1 SGHRS, CDR2 YFSETQ. CDR3 region: CASRTREAGTQYF. The CDR3 nucleotides are TGCGCCAGCAGAACGCGGGAGGCAGGGACCCAGTACTTC.

This chain links TRBV4-3 with TRBJ2-3; 7 bases match TRBD1. The CDR3 extends over 16 amino acids. Germline-derived CDR1 and CDR2 are LGHNA and YSLEER. V trimming: 0 bases; J trimming: 1 base; junction bases outside the gene matches: 4. The DNA for the CDR3 is TGCGCCAGCAGCCAAGATCGTGGGACAGGCACAGATACGCAGTATTTT. Amino acids: CASSQDRGTGTDTQYF.

This clone has just a few counts. The chain joins TRBV4-2 to TRBJ2-5; D possibly corresponds to TRBD2 (6 bases). Trimming cost V 0 bases and J 5 bases, with 16 bases left between them. This CDR3 has 16 amino acids. Germline CDR1 reads LGHNA; CDR2 reads YNFKEQ. The CDR3 loop reads CASSQDPKDYGETQYF. CDR3 nucleotides: TGTGCCAGCAGCCAAGACCCTAAGGACTACGGGGAGACCCAGTACTTC.

Only a few counts were recorded for this clone. This rearrangement joins TRBV4-2 to TRBJ2-3; D may match TRBD1 or TRBD2 (5 bases each). The germline gives CDR1 LGHNA, CDR2 YNFKEQ. Trimming cost V 1 base and J 0 bases, with 11 bases left between them. This CDR3 comprises 16 residues. The CDR3 sequence: CASSQGVGPSTDTQYF. The CDR3 DNA reads as TGTGCCAGCAGCCAAGGGGTGGGACCTAGCACAGATACGCAGTATTTT.

Turning to this clone: Relative to the germline gene, one junction end is altered; a read error may explain this. The chain couples TRBV18 to TRBJ2-3; TRBD2 agrees at 7 bases. Germline CDR1 reads KGHSH; CDR2 reads LQKENI. This CDR3 spans 12 amino acids. As DNA, the CDR3 is TGTGCCAGCTCAACAGCGGGACCGATGAGATCTTTT. It yields the protein CASSTAGPMRSF.

This clone was detected many times. V usage is TRBV23-1 and J usage is TRBJ2-1; 7 bases map to TRBD2. TRBV23-1 is designated an ORF whose function remains uncertain. Germline trimming cut 9 bases from V and 0 bases from J; bases unmatched to any gene: 11. The CDR3 sequence is 16 residues long. CDR3 nucleotide sequence: TGCGCCAGTTCGGGGGGAGTCCCTAGCTCCTACAATGAGCAGTTCTTC. Translation gives CASSGGVPSSYNEQFF.

The chain recombines TRBV18 with TRBJ2-7; 9 bases map to TRBD1. Germline V lookup: CDR1 KGHSH, CDR2 LQKENI. This CDR3 is built from 15 residues. Trimming took 1 base from V and 4 from J; bases not matched to a gene: 5. The DNA of the CDR3 is TGTGCCAGCTCACCACGCGGGACAGGGTTATACGAGCAGTACTTC. It specifies CASSPRGTGLYEQYF.

The chain links TRBV7-2 to TRBJ2-7, with D hard to call. CDR3 length equals 13 residues. Trimming took off 3 bases at V and 2 bases at J, with 8 bases between the two ends. From germline, CDR1 is SGHTA and CDR2 FQGNSA. The CDR3 DNA sequence: TGTGCCAGCAGCTTCGTAGGCCCCTACGAGCAGTACTTC. Translating gives CASSFVGPYEQYF.

This clone was found a few times. J is TRBJ1-2 and V is TRBV10-3; TRBD1 agrees at 9 bases. J lost 10 bases, V lost 4 bases, and 10 bases had no gene match. Germline V CDR1 and CDR2: ENHRY, SYGVKD. The CDR3 sequence is 14 residues long. The CDR3 sequence: CAISGTQGAMVYTF. The CDR3 DNA is TGTGCCATCAGTGGGACACAGGGGGCCATGGTCTACACCTTC.

In this sample, this clone turned up a few times. This sequence joins TRBV20-1 and TRBJ2-1; D remains unclear. The CDR3 is 11 residues long. Trimming left V 2 bases short and J 10 bases short, with 9 bases between. The germline CDR1 and CDR2 sequences are DFQATT and SNEGSKA (reference sequence). This CDR3 reads CSARSPTEQFF. The CDR3 coding sequence is TGCAGTGCTAGAAGCCCGACGGAGCAGTTCTTC.

The table lists this clone with a few counts. This sequence joins TRBV29-1 and TRBJ2-3, with no clear D. This CDR3 spans 19 amino acids. Germline CDR1 and CDR2: SQVTM and ANQGSEA. V gave up 1 base and J gave up 0 bases, with 23 bases separating them. In nucleotides, the CDR3 is TGCAGCGTTGAAGCCCGCCACATCGTCGGGCCCACTAGCACAGATACGCAGTATTTT. Translation: CSVEARHIVGPTSTDTQYF.

This clone was detected a few times. This rearrangement joins TRBV7-2 to TRBJ1-2; the D gene is possibly TRBD1 (5 bases). The CDR3 runs 14 residues. Germline CDR1 SGHTA, CDR2 FQGNSA. Trimming took off 5 bases at V and 4 bases at J, with 14 bases between the two ends. The CDR3 nucleotides read TGTGCCAGCAGCCCGGGTTCGGGGGTCTATGGCTACACCTTC. Translating it yields CASSPGSGVYGYTF. Supplemented by reference TRBV7-2 and TRBJ1-2, the full variable domain reads GAGVSQSPSNKVTEKGKDVELRCDPISGHTALYWYRQSLGQGLEFLIYFQGNSAPDKSGLPSDRFSAERTGGSVSTLTIQRTQQEDSAVYLCASSPGSGVYGYTFGSGTRLTVV.

V gene TRBV15 combines with J gene TRBJ2-7, with D tentatively TRBD1 (5 bases). The germline V gene encodes CDR1 LNHNV and CDR2 YYDKDF (reference sequence). This CDR3 spans 13 amino acids. Trimming removed 5 bases from V and 3 bases from J, with 11 bases in between. The CDR3 DNA reads as TGTGCCACCAGCCCCGGCAGGGACTACGAGCAGTACTTC. Encoded protein: CATSPGRDYEQYF.

V is TRBV4-2 and J is TRBJ1-1, with a weak D call TRBD1 (5 bases). The V end lost 6 bases, the J end lost 3 bases, and 14 bases lay between the germline ends. The CDR3 is 14 amino acids. From germline, CDR1 is LGHNA and CDR2 YNFKEQ. CDR3 loop: CASSNRIIYTEAFF. CDR3 coding DNA: TGTGCCAGCAGTAACAGGATAATCTACACTGAAGCTTTCTTT.

The gene calls are TRBV21-1 and TRBJ1-2; whether TRBD1, the table's D call, matches the DNA was not checked. TRBV21-1 is assigned pseudogene status. CDR3 size: 17 residues. CDR3 DNA sequence: TGTGCCAGCATAACTATCAGGGAATTGAGATCCTTGGGAGGCTACACCTTC. It translates to CASITIRELRSLGGYTF.

The V and J genes are TRBV25-1 and TRBJ2-5, with TRBD2 identical over 7 bases. The CDR3 is 15 residues long. Germline V gene sequence: CDR1 MGHDK, CDR2 SYGVNS. V gave up 4 bases and J gave up 2 bases; unmatched junction bases: 7. This chain's CDR3 is CASSVGSGPQETQYF. The DNA for the CDR3 is TGTGCCAGCAGTGTTGGTAGCGGGCCACAAGAGACCCAGTACTTC.

In its sample, this clone was seen a few times. The CDR3 region is CASSYIRGDTQYF. The CDR3 DNA follows: TGTGCCAGCAGCTACATCAGAGGAGATACGCAGTATTTT. The gene calls are TRBV7-9 and TRBJ2-3; no clear D. CDR1 is SEHNR and CDR2 is FQNEAQ in the germline V gene (reference sequence). V shed 4 bases and J shed 5 bases, with 10 bases lying between them. The CDR3 length is 13 residues. The full variable domain, rest sourced from reference TRBV7-9 and TRBJ2-3, is DTGVSQNPRHKITKRGQNVTFRCDPISEHNRLYWYRQTLGQGPEFLTYFQNEAQLEKSRLLSDRFSAERPKGSFSTLEIQRTEQGDSAMYLCASSYIRGDTQYFGPGTRLTVL.

The genes are TRBV5-4 and TRBJ1-3, with D perhaps matching TRBD1 (5 bases). CDR3 length: 14 amino acids. Germline CDR1 is SGHNT and CDR2 is YYREEE (reference sequence). Trimming removed 0 bases from V and 7 bases from J, with 11 bases in between. CDR3 bases: TGTGCCAGCAGCTTGGGCCCGTCAGGGAACACCATATATTTT. Protein product: CASSLGPSGNTIYF.

V is TRBV2 and J is TRBJ2-1; D tentatively reads TRBD1 or TRBD2 (6 bases each). The CDR3 totals 15 residues. CDR1 SNHLY and CDR2 FYNNEI come from the germline V gene. Trimming shortened V by 8 bases and J by 0 bases, and 14 bases separated the two germline ends. CDR3 region: CASRGGPNSYNEQFF. As DNA, the CDR3 is TGTGCCAGCCGTGGGGGGCCCAACTCCTACAATGAGCAGTTCTTC.

This rearrangement joins TRBV28 to TRBJ2-7, with D uncertain. Deletions cut 7 bases from V and 1 base from J, with 14 bases between. This CDR3 has 14 residues. The germline CDR1 and CDR2 sequences are MDHEN and SYDVKM. DNA for the CDR3: TGTGCCAGCACGAGCCCCGCGGCGTCCTACGAGCAGTACTTC. This encodes CASTSPAASYEQYF. The whole variable domain, filled in from reference TRBV28 and TRBJ2-7, reads DVKVTQSSRYLVKRTGEKVFLECVQDMDHENMFWYRQDPGLGLRLIYFSYDVKMKEKGDIPEGYSVSREKKERFSLILESASTNQTSMYLCASTSPAASYEQYFGPGTRLTVT.

The V call is TRBV6-5, the J call TRBJ1-4, with D tentatively TRBD1 (5 bases). Per the germline V gene, CDR1 is MNHEY and CDR2 is SVGAGI. The CDR3 loop spans 14 amino acids. Trimming left V 6 bases short and J 8 bases short, with 16 bases between. CDR3 nucleotides: TGTGCCAGCAGCCGGGACCTCAAGGGGGAAAAACTGTTTTTT. This codes for CASSRDLKGEKLFF.

The V and J genes are TRBV19 and TRBJ1-1; a possible D gene is TRBD1 (5 bases). The CDR3 is 15 amino acids. V was trimmed by 3 bases and J by 5 bases, leaving 16 bases between them. The germline CDR1 and CDR2 sequences are LNHDA and SQIVND (reference sequence). The CDR3 loop is CASSIGAGWNTEAFF. The CDR3 region has the DNA TGTGCCAGTAGTATCGGGGCAGGGTGGAATACTGAAGCTTTCTTT.

Of note for this clone: Other DNA sequences in the same sample also yield this CDR3. The chain employs TRBV2 and TRBJ2-5, with D perhaps TRBD2 (5 bases). From germline, CDR1 is SNHLY and CDR2 FYNNEI. With 6 bases removed from V and 2 bases from J, the gap between germline ends came to 10 bases. There are 13 residues in the CDR3. The CDR3 is CASSGLEQETQYF. The CDR3 DNA follows: TGTGCCAGCAGCGGACTCGAACAAGAGACCCAGTACTTC.

The chain joins TRBV7-3 to TRBJ2-1; TRBD2 matches at 8 bases. This CDR3 has 14 amino acids. From germline, CDR1 is SGHTA and CDR2 FQGTGA. J was trimmed by 9 bases and V by 1 base; bases with no gene match: 5. The CDR3 coding sequence is TGTGCCAGCAGCTTAATGGGGACTAGTAGTGAGCAGTTCTTC. Its protein product is CASSLMGTSSEQFF.

This clone was detected a few times. This sequence joins TRBV10-3 and TRBJ2-5; 8 nucleotides align to TRBD2. The CDR3 is 14 residues long. Looked up from germline, CDR1 is ENHRY and CDR2 is SYGVKD. The V gene end was trimmed by 6 bases and the J gene end by 5 bases; junction bases not matched to a gene: 8. This CDR3 is CAIRDGRAGETQYF. The CDR3 DNA is TGTGCCATCAGAGACGGGAGGGCCGGGGAGACCCAGTACTTC.

This clone was counted between two and nine times. V is TRBV7-6 and J is TRBJ2-6; 7 bases map to TRBD1. The CDR3 is 17 amino acids. The J segment lost 4 bases and the V segment lost 5 bases, leaving 11 bases of the junction unmatched. The germline gives CDR1 SGHVS, CDR2 FNYEAQ. The CDR3 is CASSGRTTGTGANVLTF. For the CDR3, the DNA is TGTGCCAGCAGCGGACGAACGACAGGGACCGGGGCCAACGTCCTGACTTTC. The entire variable domain, with the rest obtained from reference TRBV7-6 and TRBJ2-6, is as follows: GAGVSQSPRYKVTKRGQDVALRCDPISGHVSLYWYRQALGQGPEFLTYFNYEAQQDKSGLPNDRFSAERPEGSISTLTIQRTEQRDSAMYRCASSGRTTGTGANVLTFGAGSRLTVL.